These 14 T cell receptor beta chains originate from one sample sequenced in a study of T-cell reconstitution after alpha-beta-depleted transplantation in children. Unique molecular identifiers were incorporated during preparation of the TCRbeta library. MiXCR was run by TCRdb on the PCR reads, yielding one entry per CDR3 protein. The repertoire consists of more than 200,000 distinct CDR3 sequences, with more than 7.5% occurring once and the leading ten covering roughly 5.1%. Material: PBMCs from the stem cell graft donor, obtained from the stem cell graft. The origin of the receptors is a human donor who donated a stem cell graft to a child with SCID.

This clonotype came up many times. V and J are TRBV28 and TRBJ2-2; 10 bases fit TRBD2. This CDR3 contains 14 residues. In germline, CDR1 is MDHEN, CDR2 SYDVKM. Germline trimming cut 5 bases from V and 7 bases from J; bases unmatched to any gene: 4. The CDR3 DNA reads TGTGCCAGCAGTCCCGCTAGCGGGGGCGGGGAGCTGTTTTTT. This translates into CASSPASGGGELFF.

This clonotype was detected ten times or more. V usage is TRBV10-3 and J usage is TRBJ1-5; D call uncertain. CDR1 and CDR2 (germline): ENHRY, SYGVKD. The V end was cut by 4 bases, the J end by 5 bases, with 9 bases between. This CDR3 comprises 13 residues. CDR3 sequence: CAISGSGDQPQHF. CDR3 nucleotide sequence: TGTGCCATCAGTGGGTCCGGGGATCAGCCCCAGCATTTT.

The chain couples TRBV7-2 to TRBJ1-2, with 7 bases that match TRBD1. Germline V gives CDR1 SGHTA, CDR2 FQGNSA. Trimming at V came to 5 bases and at J to 5 bases, leaving 11 bases not matched to a gene. The CDR3 consists of 15 residues. CDR3: CASSLGGRGRYGYTF. The DNA of the CDR3 is TGTGCCAGCAGCCTAGGAGGCAGGGGGAGGTATGGCTACACCTTC.

This clonotype was observed many times. The genes are TRBV20-1 and TRBJ2-3, with 9 bases identical to TRBD1. V shed 4 bases, J shed 4 bases, and the junction held 9 bases outside the gene matches. The CDR3 spans 15 residues. The V gene's germline CDR1 is DFQATT and CDR2 SNEGSKA (reference sequence). The CDR3 nucleotides read TGCAGTGCTATACAGGGGGCTAGTAGCGCAGATACGCAGTATTTT. Amino acids: CSAIQGASSADTQYF.

A note on this clonotype: Since a much larger clone is just one base distant, this may be a read error. V usage is TRBV7-8 and J usage is TRBJ2-3; 8 bases map to TRBD1. The CDR3 sequence is 15 residues long. Germline lookup yields CDR1 SGHVS and CDR2 FQNEAQ. CDR3 bases: TGTACCAGCAGCTTACAGGGGGTGGTCACAGATACGCAGTATTTT. Its protein product is CTSSLQGVVTDTQYF.

This clonotype turned up a few times. CDR3 protein: CASIGQRNYEQYF. CDR3 coding DNA: TGTGCCAGCATTGGGCAGCGCAACTACGAGCAGTACTTC. The chain combines TRBV6-1 with TRBJ2-7; D ambiguous. The V gene's germline CDR1 is MNHNS and CDR2 SASEGT. This CDR3 is 13 amino acids long. Trimming took 7 bases from V and 3 from J, leaving 13 bases between them.

There are many counts of this clonotype. The chain joins TRBV12-3 or TRBV12-4 to TRBJ1-1, with D perhaps matching TRBD1 (5 bases). The ends were cut back, 7 bases at V and 1 base at J, with 13 bases in the middle. The CDR3 is made up of 14 amino acids. CDR3 sequence: CASTRGVTNTEAFF. CDR3 nucleotides: TGTGCCAGCACCCGGGGGGTTACGAACACTGAAGCTTTCTTT.

This clonotype was counted many times. This sequence joins TRBV5-1 and TRBJ1-2; 7 bases are shared with TRBD1. The CDR3 has 17 amino acids. Germline V lookup: CDR1 SGHRS, CDR2 YFSETQ. Unmatched junction bases numbered 15, after V lost 7 bases and J lost 0 bases. DNA for the CDR3: TGCGCCAGCGCATCAAAAGATGACAGGGACCCTAACTATGGCTACACCTTC. Its translation is CASASKDDRDPNYGYTF.

This clonotype was seen many times. The V and J genes are TRBV12-3 or TRBV12-4 and TRBJ2-7, with TRBD1 matching 7 bases. Germline trimming cut 5 bases from V and 5 bases from J; bases unmatched to any gene: 6. This CDR3 contains 13 residues. The CDR3 protein is CASSTKTGNEQYF. CDR3 nucleotide sequence: TGTGCCAGCAGTACCAAGACAGGGAACGAGCAGTACTTC.

This clonotype has just a few counts. The chain combines TRBV21-1 with TRBJ1-2; the table assigns TRBD1, which was not confirmed against the DNA. TRBV21-1 is shown as a pseudogene. The CDR3 covers 14 residues. CDR3 loop: CASRYRDSYYGYTF. CDR3 coding DNA: TGTGCCAGCAGGTACCGGGACAGTTACTATGGCTACACCTTC.

This clonotype was recorded at least ten times. This chain joins TRBV5-1 and TRBJ2-1, with a possible D match to TRBD2 (6 bases). The CDR3 runs 15 residues. Trimming pared 0 bases from V and 2 bases from J, leaving 9 bases between. The germline gives CDR1 SGHRS, CDR2 YFSETQ. The CDR3 protein is CASSLELATYNEQFF. In DNA form, the CDR3 reads TGCGCCAGCAGCTTGGAGCTAGCGACCTACAATGAGCAGTTCTTC.

In its sample, this clonotype was seen many times. The chain combines TRBV5-1 with TRBJ2-7; weak D call: TRBD1 (6 bases). V dropped 4 bases and J dropped 2 bases, with 10 bases sitting between them. Germline loops: CDR1 SGHRS, CDR2 YFSETQ. This CDR3 is 13 amino acids long. The CDR3 sequence: CASSRDTAYEQYF. The CDR3 DNA sequence: TGCGCCAGCAGCCGGGACACAGCCTACGAGCAGTACTTC.

The chain carries TRBV9 and TRBJ1-1; D gene ambiguous. Trimming removed 0 bases at V and 0 bases at J, with 9 bases between. The CDR3 sequence is 15 residues long. The germline CDR1 and CDR2 sequences are SGDLS and YYNGEE. Here the CDR3 reads CASSVGDLVNTEAFF. The CDR3 DNA follows: TGTGCCAGCAGCGTAGGGGATTTGGTGAACACTGAAGCTTTCTTT.

The rearrangement uses TRBV5-6 and TRBJ2-7; the match to TRBD2 covers 9 bases. V trimming: 2 bases; J trimming: 5 bases; junction bases outside the gene matches: 8. This CDR3 comprises 15 residues. CDR1 is SGHDT and CDR2 is YYEEEE in the germline V gene. In nucleotides, the CDR3 is TGTGCCAGCAGCTTTGCGGGGGGGACGGCGAACGAGCAGTACTTC. Protein product: CASSFAGGTANEQYF. Combining the CDR3 with reference TRBV5-6 and TRBJ2-7 gives the whole variable domain DAGVTQSPTHLIKTRGQQVTLRCSPKSGHDTVSWYQQALGQGPQFIFQYYEEEERQRGNFPDRFSGHQFPNYSSELNVNALLLGDSALYLCASSFAGGTANEQYFGPGTRLTVT.